Below, 15 T cell receptor beta chains from the same sample are listed, as sequenced in a study of graft-versus-host responses after intestinal transplantation. The antigens of these receptors remain unknown. Clones were read by immunoSEQ multiplex PCR, and TCRdb kept only the in-frame ones, dropping some. The table records roughly 90,000 clones, about nine tenths of them present only once. Sequences were derived from unstimulated CD8+ T cells sorted from spleen or lymph node cells, sampled before intestinal transplant. The receptors stem from a human donor who received an intestinal transplant.

This clone occurred a few times. The CDR3 loop is CASSEAGDYYNEQFF. In DNA, the CDR3 is TGTGCCAGCAGTGAAGCGGGAGATTACTACAATGAGCAGTTCTTC. The rearrangement uses TRBV6-1 and TRBJ2-1; D possibly corresponds to TRBD2 (5 bases). The germline gives CDR1 MNHNS, CDR2 SASEGT. Trimming removed 0 bases from V and 3 bases from J, with 9 bases in between. This CDR3 spans 15 amino acids.

This clone has just one count. J is TRBJ2-7 and V is TRBV6-1; 8 bases agree with TRBD1. This CDR3 spans 15 amino acids. CDR1 is MNHNS and CDR2 is SASEGT in the germline V gene. The J segment lost 2 bases and the V segment lost 7 bases, leaving 10 bases of the junction unmatched. CDR3 DNA sequence: TGTGCCAGCACCCGAGGGACAGGTAGGACCTACGAGCAGTACTTC. Its translation is CASTRGTGRTYEQYF.

This rearrangement joins TRBV19 to TRBJ2-5, with 12 bases lining up with TRBD2. The CDR3 is made up of 16 amino acids. Germline V gene data show CDR1 as LNHDA and CDR2 as SQIVND (reference sequence). The ends lost 9 bases at V and 5 bases at J; junction bases unmatched: 13. This CDR3 is CASSLQTSGGGETQYF. In nucleotides, the CDR3 is TGTGCCAGCAGTCTTCAGACTAGCGGGGGCGGGGAGACCCAGTACTTC.

This rearrangement joins TRBV11-2 to TRBJ2-3; TRBD1 agrees at 7 bases. CDR1 is SGHAT, CDR2 FQNNGV, per germline. V was pared by 4 bases and J by 6 bases, with 10 bases of the junction left unmatched. This CDR3 has 15 amino acids. The CDR3 is CASSSTTGPVDTQYF. The CDR3 DNA reads TGTGCCAGCAGCTCGACGACAGGGCCAGTCGATACGCAGTATTTT.

The genes are TRBV15 and TRBJ1-1; D gene ambiguous. The germline gives CDR1 LNHNV, CDR2 YYDKDF (reference sequence). The CDR3 totals 13 residues. V lost 1 base to trimming and J lost 1 base, with 4 bases between them. CDR3 region: CATSRGENTEAFF. The CDR3, as DNA: TGTGCCACCAGCAGAGGAGAGAACACTGAAGCTTTCTTT.

The chain couples TRBV6-1 to TRBJ2-7; maybe TRBD2 (5 bases). V was trimmed by 6 bases and J by 9 bases, leaving 12 bases between them. In germline, CDR1 is MNHNS, CDR2 SASEGT. This CDR3 is built from 11 residues. The DNA for the CDR3 is TGTGCCAGCAGCGCCGGAGGCCTGCAGTACTTC. This codes for CASSAGGLQYF.

J is TRBJ2-4 and V is TRBV9; TRBD2 might be the D (6 bases). The V end lost 1 base, the J end lost 8 bases, and 16 bases lay between the germline ends. Germline CDR1 is SGDLS and CDR2 is YYNGEE. The CDR3 loop spans 15 amino acids. The CDR3 loop is CASSVHSGGEDIQYF. The DNA of the CDR3 is TGTGCCAGCAGCGTACATAGTGGCGGGGAGGACATTCAGTACTTC.

The V gene is TRBV7-9, the J gene TRBJ1-4; 7 bases map to TRBD1. Germline V gene lookup returns CDR1 SEHNR and CDR2 FQNEAQ (reference sequence). The CDR3 loop spans 13 amino acids. V was pared by 5 bases and J by 8 bases, with 5 bases of the junction left unmatched. The CDR3 here is CASSTDRVEKLFF. The CDR3 coding sequence is TGTGCCAGCAGCACAGACAGGGTGGAAAAACTGTTTTTT.

The chain employs TRBV27 and TRBJ2-3; 9 nucleotides line up with TRBD2. CDR3 length: 16 amino acids. The germline gives CDR1 MNHEY, CDR2 SMNVEV (reference sequence). V lost 2 bases to trimming and J lost 2 bases; unmatched junction nucleotides: 5. This chain's CDR3 is CASSLPSSGATDTQYF. The CDR3 DNA sequence: TGTGCCAGCAGTTTACCCTCTAGCGGGGCCACAGATACGCAGTATTTT.

The V call is TRBV7-2, the J call TRBJ2-1; D is possibly TRBD2 (5 bases). Per the germline V gene, CDR1 is SGHTA and CDR2 is FQGNSA. CDR3 length: 15 amino acids. With 3 bases removed from V and 0 bases from J, the gap between germline ends came to 9 bases. The CDR3, as DNA: TGTGCCAGCAGCTTCGGCGGGTTCTCCTACAATGAGCAGTTCTTC. It encodes CASSFGGFSYNEQFF.

The rearrangement joins TRBV2 to TRBJ2-7; 10 bases align to TRBD2. Looked up from germline, CDR1 is SNHLY and CDR2 is FYNNEI. The length of the CDR3 is 17 residues. J lost 3 bases, V lost 1 base, and 9 bases had no gene match. The CDR3 bases are TGTGCCAGCAGTGAAGGGCTAGCGGGAGCCCCATACTACGAGCAGTACTTC. It specifies CASSEGLAGAPYYEQYF.

A single count supports this clone. This chain connects TRBV28 to TRBJ2-4, with 7 bases identical to TRBD1. The CDR3 has 19 amino acids. Germline CDR1 reads MDHEN; CDR2 reads SYDVKM. J was trimmed by 6 bases and V by 1 base; bases with no gene match: 18. CDR3 sequence: CASSLSGDSSSFPLNIQYF. In nucleotides, the CDR3 is TGTGCCAGCAGTTTATCAGGGGACAGTTCCTCCTTTCCCCTAAACATTCAGTACTTC. The full variable domain, its missing parts supplied by reference TRBV28 and TRBJ2-4, is DVKVTQSSRYLVKRTGEKVFLECVQDMDHENMFWYRQDPGLGLRLIYFSYDVKMKEKGDIPEGYSVSREKKERFSLILESASTNQTSMYLCASSLSGDSSSFPLNIQYFGAGTRLSVL.

The chain is built from TRBV7-3 and TRBJ2-6; weak D call: TRBD2 (6 bases). CDR3 length equals 18 residues. Germline values: CDR1 SGHTA, CDR2 FQGTGA. The germline V and J ends were trimmed by 2 bases and 3 bases, with 17 bases remaining between them. The DNA for the CDR3 is TGTGCCAGCAGCTTATACCCCCTTGGAGGGCGTGGGGCCAACGTCCTGACTTTC. It translates to CASSLYPLGGRGANVLTF.

This sequence joins TRBV5-5 and TRBJ2-7; TRBD2 matches 8 bases. Germline-derived CDR1 and CDR2 are SGHKS and YYEKEE (reference sequence). The CDR3 has 14 residues. The V gene end was trimmed by 3 bases and the J gene end by 2 bases; junction bases not matched to a gene: 4. DNA of the CDR3: TGTGCCAGCAGCTCTAGCGGGCGGCCCTACGAGCAGTACTTC. The encoded protein is CASSSSGRPYEQYF. Combining the CDR3 with reference TRBV5-5 and TRBJ2-7 gives the whole variable domain DAGVTQSPTHLIKTRGQQVTLRCSPISGHKSVSWYQQVLGQGPQFIFQYYEKEERGRGNFPDRFSARQFPNYSSELNVNALLLGDSALYLCASSSSGRPYEQYFGPGTRLTVT.

The chain combines TRBV27 with TRBJ2-1; 8 nucleotides align to TRBD2. CDR3 length: 15 amino acids. V was pared by 7 bases and J by 0 bases, with 5 bases of the junction left unmatched. The germline V gene has CDR1 MNHEY and CDR2 SMNVEV (reference sequence). The CDR3: CASKLAEYSYNEQFF. The DNA for the CDR3 is TGTGCCAGCAAACTAGCGGAGTACTCCTACAATGAGCAGTTCTTC.